The 11 T cell receptor beta chains listed next were all sequenced from one sample in a study of blood T cell repertoires in COVID-19. This table comes from immunoSEQ multiplex PCR, and its TCRdb copy is limited to in-frame clones, with some not included. Of approximately 300,000 clones listed, about nine tenths were seen once; the top ten hold about 4.1%. The material sequenced was PBMCs or T cells enriched from blood (not recorded which). The receptors come from a man aged 30 to 45 who had recovered from COVID-19.

The chain recombines TRBV30 with TRBJ2-2; no clear D gene. Deletions cut 5 bases from V and 7 bases from J, with 8 bases between. Germline loops: CDR1 GTSNPN, CDR2 SVGIG (reference sequence). The CDR3 spans 11 residues. The CDR3 nucleotides read TGTGCCTGGCTTACACACGGGGAGCTGTTTTTT. The encoded protein is CAWLTHGELFF. The variable domain in full, completed from reference TRBV30 and TRBJ2-2, reads SQTIHQWPATLVQPVGSPLSLECTVEGTSNPNLYWYRQAAGRGLQLLFYSVGIGQISSEVPQNLSASRPQDRQFILSSKKLLLSDSGFYLCAWLTHGELFFGEGSRLTVL.

This CDR3 is CASSLLAGGNTDTQYF. In DNA form, the CDR3 reads TGCGCCAGCAGCTTGCTGGCGGGAGGGAATACAGATACGCAGTATTTT. The rearrangement joins TRBV5-1 to TRBJ2-3, with TRBD2 matching over 9 bases. V trimming: 1 base; J trimming: 3 bases; junction bases outside the gene matches: 6. This CDR3 spans 16 amino acids. Germline V CDR1 and CDR2: SGHRS, YFSETQ.

The rearrangement uses TRBV21-1 and TRBJ1-1; the DNA was not used to check the table's D call, TRBD1. TRBV21-1 is termed a pseudogene. CDR3 length: 15 amino acids. The CDR3 loop reads CASISRQGVNTEAFF. CDR3 in DNA: TGTGCCAGCATCTCTAGACAGGGGGTGAACACTGAAGCTTTCTTT.

The chain has TRBV28 and TRBJ2-5, with 9 bases that match TRBD2. V gave up 5 bases and J gave up 5 bases; unmatched junction bases: 6. The germline gives CDR1 MDHEN, CDR2 SYDVKM. The CDR3 contains 14 residues. In nucleotides, the CDR3 is TGTGCCAGCAGTCCCGGACTAGCGCCGGAGACCCAGTACTTC. Protein: CASSPGLAPETQYF.

This clone showed up just a few times. An end of the junction does not agree with germline; a read error may underlie this. This chain joins TRBV7-7 and TRBJ2-6; TRBD1 matches at 7 bases. CDR1 and CDR2 (germline): SSHAT, FNYEAQ (reference sequence). This CDR3 region has 15 residues. The CDR3 bases are TGTGCTAGCAGCCCAGGGGGCTCTGGGGCCAACGTCCTGACTTTC. Translation: CASSPGGSGANVLTF. Full variable domain (rest looked up from reference TRBV7-7 and TRBJ2-6): GAGVSQSPRYKVTKRGQDVTLRCDPISSHATLYWYQQALGQGPEFLTYFNYEAQPDKSGLPSDRFSAERPEGSISTLTIQRTEQRDSAMYRCASSPGGSGANVLTFGAGSRLTVL.

The rearrangement uses TRBV9 and TRBJ2-4, with TRBD1 matching 12 bases. Germline CDR1 and CDR2: SGDLS and YYNGEE. This CDR3 has 17 amino acids. The V gene end was trimmed by 0 bases and the J gene end by 3 bases; junction bases not matched to a gene: 4. DNA for the CDR3: TGTGCCAGCAGCGTAGAAGGGACAGGGGGCCTCAAAAACATTCAGTACTTC. Translated, it gives CASSVEGTGGLKNIQYF.

This clone was seen just once. This sample includes further DNA sequences coding for the same CDR3. The gene calls are TRBV18 and TRBJ2-6, with a weak D call TRBD1 (5 bases). The germline V and J ends were trimmed by 6 bases and 2 bases, with 11 bases remaining between them. Germline V lookup: CDR1 KGHSH, CDR2 LQKENI. This CDR3 comprises 15 residues. This CDR3 is CASSDSLTGANVLTF. The CDR3 nucleotides read TGTGCCAGCTCCGACAGTCTCACTGGGGCCAACGTCCTGACTTTC.

The CDR3 region is CASSKEDNFQGAIAKNIQYF. The DNA for the CDR3 is TGTGCCAGCAGCAAAGAGGATAATTTTCAGGGGGCCATAGCCAAAAACATTCAGTACTTC. V usage is TRBV21-1 and J usage is TRBJ2-4; the table names TRBD1, a call not compared with the DNA. TRBV21-1 is deemed a pseudogene. The CDR3 runs to 20 residues.

The chain recombines TRBV27 with TRBJ2-1, with 10 bases matching TRBD2. After removal of 7 bases from V and 5 bases from J, the junction contained 8 bases not matched to a gene. Germline CDR1 is MNHEY and CDR2 is SMNVEV (reference sequence). The CDR3 spans 15 residues. CDR3 residues: CASTPLAGPHNEQFF. CDR3 bases: TGTGCCAGCACCCCACTAGCGGGGCCGCACAATGAGCAGTTCTTC.

The chain has TRBV12-3 or TRBV12-4 and TRBJ2-7, with 8 positions matching TRBD1. The CDR3 has 13 residues. V lost 7 bases and J lost 3; bases outside the gene matches: 5. CDR3 sequence (DNA): TGTGCCAGCACCCGGGACAGGAACTACGAGCAGTACTTC. Protein: CASTRDRNYEQYF.

This clone turned up a few times. This chain's CDR3 is CASSLVGGWLSYEQYF. DNA for the CDR3: TGTGCCAGCAGCTTAGTGGGCGGGTGGCTATCCTACGAGCAGTACTTC. The gene calls are TRBV7-2 and TRBJ2-7, with TRBD2 as a possible D gene (5 bases). This CDR3 spans 16 amino acids. Trimming took off 1 base at V and 1 base at J, with 14 bases between the two ends. Germline values: CDR1 SGHTA, CDR2 FQGNSA.